The T cell receptor (beta chain) described here comes from a study of T cell repertoires in cytomegalovirus infection. Study context: CMV infection and matching HLA type were both indicated by public TCR beta signatures.

From the reads, TCRdb called clonotypes with MiXCR, one entry per CDR3 protein. Of around 800,000 distinct CDR3 sequences listed, approximately 29% are singletons. Note on this clonotype: Its specificity is unknown.

CDR1 is MNHEY, CDR2 SVGEGT, per germline. The ends were cut back, 2 bases at V and 0 bases at J, with 17 bases in the middle. CDR3 size: 17 residues. The TCR was taken from a human donor in good health (CMV status not recorded). Some clones in this sample may be carry-over from other donors' samples. Sequences were derived from cultured CD8+ T cells from PBMCs, sampled from culture after CMV antigen stimulation. This chain connects TRBV6-2 or TRBV6-3 to TRBJ2-7; maybe TRBD1 (6 bases). CDR3 in amino acids: CASSYPTPWTDSYEQYF. The DNA for the CDR3 is TGTGCCAGCAGTTACCCCACCCCTTGGACAGACTCCTACGAGCAGTACTTC.